This T cell receptor beta chain stems from a study of OX40 agonist ivuxolimab in advanced cancers. On the study more broadly: Six ivuxolimab dose levels, 0.01 to 10 mg/kg, were given intravenously every 2 weeks. Cancers in dose escalation were hepatocellular, melanoma, renal cell and head and neck. One hepatocellular carcinoma and a couple of cutaneous melanoma patients partially responded. General study results and limits: CD4+ and CD8+ blood T cells expanded clonally by week 6 at 0.1 to 3.0 mg/kg.

In regard to this clone: Its antigen is currently unknown.

CDR3 size: 15 residues. V lost 4 bases and J lost 2; bases outside the gene matches: 8. Germline V CDR1 and CDR2: MGHRA, YSYEKL. Sequencing used immunoSEQ multiplex PCR; TCRdb keeps in-frame clones, though not all of them. The sample has some 67,000 clones; 70% to 90% are singletons. J is TRBJ2-7 and V is TRBV4-1; 7 bases map to TRBD1. This sample comprised CD4+ or CD8+ T cells sorted from blood, obtained in a trial of the OX40 agonist ivuxolimab. This receptor was taken from an adult with an advanced solid tumor such as melanoma, head and neck, liver or kidney cancer. The CDR3 nucleotides read TGCGCCAGCAGCCTCGGGACAGCCGAAACCTACGAGCAGTACTTC. Translated: CASSLGTAETYEQYF.